The T cell receptor beta chain under discussion was sequenced for a study of CD8 T cells in ankylosing spondylitis. General study results and limits: There were earlier reports of some motif variants in reactive arthritis synovial fluid and blood. Reported data indicate significant enrichment of disease-linked clones within matched ankylosing spondylitis synovial fluid.

This clonotype was counted only a few times. The antigen remains undetermined. The germline CDR1 and CDR2 sequences are MGHRA and YSYEKL. Trimming removed 0 bases from V and 4 bases from J; junction bases left unmatched: 6. The CDR3 length is 16 residues. TCRdb recomputed calls from the 5' RACE reads with MiXCR, one row per CDR3 protein. The top ten clones hold over 10% of a sample with hundreds of thousands of distinct CDR3 sequences, about 20% of them seen once. The sequence derives from a male donor with ankylosing spondylitis or in good health (not recorded which). The specimen sequenced was blood, either unsorted or a sorted T cell fraction (not recorded which). The V and J genes are TRBV4-1 and TRBJ2-1, with 7 bases lining up with TRBD2. The CDR3 DNA reads TGCGCCAGCAGCCAAGAGGACGGGGGGAGGTACAATGAGCAGTTCTTC. This translates into CASSQEDGGRYNEQFF.